Sequencing of this T cell receptor beta chain was carried out in a study of CD8 T cells in Susac syndrome. CDR1 and CDR2 (germline): DFQATT, SNEGSKA (reference sequence). The CDR3 is 17 residues long. The authors reverse transcribed roughly 0.5 to 1 ug RNA with random hexamers. TCRdb fed the immunoSEQ multiplex PCR reads into MiXCR, producing one record per CDR3 protein. Of under 200,000 distinct CDR3 sequences in the sample, 90% to 95% are singletons; the top ten hold 0.08% to 0.11%. The specimen sequenced was CD4+ T cells from PBMCs. This sequence was found in a human donor in good health. The genes are TRBV20-1 and TRBJ2-7; TRBD2 matches at 10 bases. The DNA for the CDR3 is TGCACCACCCCGGAGTCCCTACGGACTAGCGGACACTACGAGCAGTACGTC. It encodes CTTPESLRTSGHYEQYV.